This T cell receptor (beta chain) was sequenced during a study of beta chain features in type 1 diabetes. Isolated RNA was reverse transcribed in full, so expressed TCRB transcripts were sequenced. The data were produced by immunoSEQ multiplex PCR, yet TCRdb's version contains in-frame clones alone and is incomplete. The data hold about 640,000 clones, with roughly 12% observed a single time. Each sorted population was over 95% pure. V lost 1 base and J lost 5, with 15 bases in between. The V gene's germline CDR1 is SEHNR and CDR2 FQNEAQ (reference sequence). The CDR3 is 16 residues long. Whole-study findings and limits: Junctions at VDJ sites from type 1 diabetes patients had fewer insertions and more deletions. Moderate but significant shortening of TCRB CDR3s was recorded in all four CD4+ subsets from Type 1 diabetes patients. Cells with high TCR expression could be over-represented when cDNA is sequenced.

In regard to this clone: Its antigen is unknown.

The rearrangement uses TRBV7-9 and TRBJ2-1; D is possibly TRBD1 (8 bases). The receptor was derived from a man aged 25 to 40 with type 1 diabetes. Material for sequencing was naive CD4+ T cells from blood. For the CDR3, the DNA is TGTGCCAGCAGCTTAGGGACAGGGCGGGGGAACAATGAGCAGTTCTTC. Translated, it gives CASSLGTGRGNNEQFF.